A selection of T cell receptor beta chains follows, all from one sample in a study of blood T cell repertoires in COVID-19. The repertoire was sequenced with immunoSEQ multiplex PCR; TCRdb's copy has only in-frame clones and lacks some. This sample carries 95,000 to 100,000 clones, roughly nine tenths of them seen once, and the ten largest clones take around 15%. Sequenced sample: peripheral blood. These TCRs come from a man aged 50 or older with acute or convalescent COVID-19. The CDR3 runs from the conserved cysteine through the conserved F or W. A D gene is named only where the DNA matches it firmly. Size values are once, few and many counts, or a class for expanded clones, and some rows have none.

j_call,d_call,v_call,cdr3_length,clone_size,cdr3_aa,cdr3_nt
TRBJ1-5,-,TRBV6-5,15,-,CASRTTRGSNQPQHF,TGTGCCAGCAGGACCACCCGGGGAAGTAATCAGCCCCAGCATTTT
TRBJ1-5,-,TRBV27,15,-,CASSLSRGYNQPQHF,TGTGCCAGCAGTTTATCGAGAGGGTACAATCAGCCCCAGCATTTT
TRBJ2-5,TRBD2,TRBV2,14,-,CASSGLAGEETQYF,TGTGCCAGCAGCGGACTAGCGGGGGAAGAGACCCAGTACTTC
TRBJ1-6,-,TRBV6-1,13,once,CASSEQNNSPLHF,TGTGCCAGCAGTGAACAGAATAATTCACCCCTCCACTTT
TRBJ1-2,TRBD1,TRBV7-9,14,-,CASRPTGAKSGYTF,TGTGCCAGCAGACCCACAGGGGCAAAAAGTGGCTACACCTTC
TRBJ2-5,-,TRBV7-2,16,once,CASSLGPGGSQETQYF,TGTGCCAGCAGCTTAGGTCCCGGGGGAAGCCAAGAGACCCAGTACTTC
TRBJ1-1,TRBD1,TRBV7-2,17,-,CASSPTLGQKVNTEAFF,TGTGCCAGCAGCCCGACCCTGGGACAGAAGGTGAACACTGAAGCTTTCTTT
TRBJ2-7,-,TRBV7-2,15,-,CASSSAIRSPGEQYF,TGTGCCAGCAGCTCCGCCATCCGTAGTCCCGGCGAGCAGTACTTC
TRBJ1-1,-,TRBV30,16,few,CAWTYRGGLRNTEAFF,TGTGCCTGGACATACCGGGGGGGGCTAAGGAACACTGAAGCTTTCTTT
TRBJ2-3,-,TRBV11-3,15,-,CASSLVTAPRGAQYF,TGTGCCAGCAGCTTAGTGACAGCCCCGCGGGGTGCGCAGTATTTT
TRBJ2-1,-,TRBV12-3/TRBV12-4,13,-,CASTQPPGDEQFF,TGTGCCAGCACTCAACCCCCCGGGGATGAGCAGTTCTTC
TRBJ2-1,TRBD2,TRBV5-1,17,-,CASSLDLSGGANNEQFF,TGCGCCAGCAGCTTGGACCTGAGCGGGGGGGCCAACAATGAGCAGTTCTTC
TRBJ2-6,-,TRBV19,17,-,CASSPRPTGSGANVLTF,TGTGCCAGTAGTCCGCGACCTACAGGCTCTGGGGCCAACGTCCTGACTTTC
TRBJ2-1,TRBD2,TRBV6-6,16,-,CASNLKGGLVGDEQFF,TGTGCCAGCAACCTTAAAGGGGGACTAGTGGGCGATGAGCAGTTCTTC
TRBJ2-2,-,TRBV5-5,16,-,CASSELRTVLTGELFF,TGTGCCAGCAGCGAACTTAGGACAGTGCTGACCGGGGAGCTGTTTTTT
TRBJ1-5,-,TRBV7-9,15,-,CASSLAGRGNQPQHF,TGTGCCAGCAGCTTAGCGGGCAGGGGCAATCAGCCCCAGCATTTT
TRBJ1-1,-,TRBV6-4,14,-,CASRRGDGDTEAFF,TGTGCCAGCAGACGCGGGGACGGAGACACTGAAGCTTTCTTT
TRBJ1-1,-,TRBV9,14,-,CASSVGPTAAEAFF,TGTGCCAGCAGCGTAGGACCAACGGCGGCTGAAGCTTTCTTT
TRBJ2-1,-,TRBV28,15,-,CASKTGQISYNEQFF,TGTGCCAGCAAAACAGGCCAAATATCCTACAATGAGCAGTTCTTC
TRBJ2-5,-,TRBV10-3,14,-,CAIRTQENQETQYF,TGTGCCATCAGGACACAGGAAAACCAAGAGACCCAGTACTTC
TRBJ1-2,-,TRBV25-1,14,-,CASSEKGDGYGYTF,TGTGCCAGCAGTGAGAAGGGGGACGGCTATGGCTACACCTTC
TRBJ1-6,-,TRBV3-1/TRBV3-2,15,-,CASSQARRGNSPLHF,TGTGCCAGCAGCCAAGCCCGAAGAGGTAATTCACCCCTCCACTTT
TRBJ1-1,TRBD1,TRBV3-1/TRBV3-2,13,-,CASLPHRGTEAFF,TGTGCCAGCTTACCCCACAGGGGCACTGAAGCTTTCTTT
TRBJ1-6,-,TRBV28,12,-,CASSVNNSPLHF,TGTGCCAGCAGTGTAAATAATTCACCCCTCCACTTT
TRBJ1-4,-,TRBV7-9,14,-,CASSSTGVNEKLFF,TGTGCCAGCAGCTCCACAGGAGTTAATGAAAAACTGTTTTTT
TRBJ1-5,-,TRBV5-6,14,-,CASSATGRNQPQHF,TGTGCCAGCAGCGCCACAGGTCGCAATCAGCCCCAGCATTTT
TRBJ1-4,TRBD1,TRBV18,15,-,CASSEGQGRLEKLFF,TGTGCCAGCTCAGAGGGACAGGGGAGGCTGGAAAAACTGTTTTTT